This T cell receptor (beta chain) was sequenced in a study of PD-L1 blockade in urothelial cancer. Time point meaning: pretreatment peripheral blood. Method: immunoSEQ multiplex PCR; TCRdb's copy keeps in-frame clones and lacks some. The profile shows almost 90,000 clones, 84% of them singletons. This CDR3 is 14 amino acids long. Germline values: CDR1 SGDLS, CDR2 YYNGEE. Trimming stripped 0 bases from V and 5 bases from J, with 9 bases between. The receptor comes from a man between 60 and 70 years old with urothelial cancer. The chain carries TRBV9 and TRBJ1-5; D call uncertain. The material sequenced was PBMCs, taken around atezolizumab (anti-PD-L1) treatment. CDR3 protein: CASSVGAGDQPQHF. CDR3 DNA sequence: TGTGCCAGCAGCGTAGGGGCAGGTGATCAGCCCCAGCATTTT.